Sequencing of this T cell receptor beta chain was carried out in a study of Ad26.COV2.S vaccination and SARS-CoV-2 variants. On the study more broadly: Once, or twice with 56 days between doses, Ad26.COV2.S was given intramuscularly. Notes on the study in general: Total T cell responses were possibly underestimated by TCR breadth and depth analyses. Breadth, reportedly substantial, characterized the spike-specific CD8+ and CD4+ T cell responses after vaccination.

Assay used: immunoSEQ multiplex PCR; TCRdb lists only in-frame clones, some missing. The data show about 480,000 clones, around nine tenths seen once. Turning to this clone: Its antigen is undetermined.

Treatment meaning: 19 received Ad26.COV2.S at low or high dose, single or two shots; several received placebo; per-sample allocation not given. Day 63 following the first vaccine or placebo injection was when the samples were taken. An Ad26 vector was used to express Wuhan-strain SARS-CoV-2 spike as the vaccine. This receptor was identified in a person between 18 and 60 years old who received the Ad26.COV2.S COVID-19 vaccine or a placebo. This specimen was peripheral blood, taken in a trial of Ad26.COV2.S vaccine versus placebo.

This CDR3 reads CASRVPGKETEAFF. CDR3 nucleotides: TGTGCCAGCAGGGTGCCCGGAAAGGAGACTGAAGCTTTCTTT. The chain uses TRBV7-9 and TRBJ1-1; D not resolved. CDR3 length: 14 amino acids. The V and J ends lost 6 bases and 5 bases respectively, with 16 bases between them. Germline V gene sequence: CDR1 SEHNR, CDR2 FQNEAQ (reference sequence). The full variable domain, its missing parts supplied by reference TRBV7-9 and TRBJ1-1, is DTGVSQNPRHKITKRGQNVTFRCDPISEHNRLYWYRQTLGQGPEFLTYFQNEAQLEKSRLLSDRFSAERPKGSFSTLEIQRTEQGDSAMYLCASRVPGKETEAFFGQGTRLTVV.